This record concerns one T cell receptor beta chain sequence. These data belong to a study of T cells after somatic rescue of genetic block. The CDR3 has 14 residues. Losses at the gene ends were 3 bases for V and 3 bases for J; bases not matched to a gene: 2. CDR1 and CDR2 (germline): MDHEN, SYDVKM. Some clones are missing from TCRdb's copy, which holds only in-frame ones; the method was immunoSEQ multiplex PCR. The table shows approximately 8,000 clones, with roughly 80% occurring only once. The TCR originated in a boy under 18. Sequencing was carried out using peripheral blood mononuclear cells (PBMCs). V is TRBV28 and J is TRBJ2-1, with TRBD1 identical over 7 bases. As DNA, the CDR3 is TGTGCCAGCAGTTTCTGGACAGGCTACAATGAGCAGTTCTTC. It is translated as CASSFWTGYNEQFF.